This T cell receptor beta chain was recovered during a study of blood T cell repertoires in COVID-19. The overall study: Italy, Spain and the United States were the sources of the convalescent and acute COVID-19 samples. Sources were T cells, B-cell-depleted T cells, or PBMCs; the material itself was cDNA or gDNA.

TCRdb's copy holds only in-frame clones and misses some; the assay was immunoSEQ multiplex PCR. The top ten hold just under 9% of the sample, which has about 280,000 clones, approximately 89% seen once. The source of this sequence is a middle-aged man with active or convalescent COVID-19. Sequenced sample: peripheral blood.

DNA for the CDR3: TGTGCCAGCTCAATAGCGGGAGGTAGCGACAATGAGCAGTTCTTC. Translated, it gives CASSIAGGSDNEQFF. This sequence joins TRBV18 and TRBJ2-1; 10 bases are a match to TRBD2. The V segment lost 5 bases and the J segment 5 bases; nucleotides outside the gene matches: 6. CDR1 and CDR2 from the germline V gene are KGHSH and LQKENI. The CDR3 is made up of 15 amino acids.